This entry lists 12 T cell receptor beta chains sequenced from one sample in a study of shared clonotypes between healthy human individuals. Naive-designated CD8 cells lacked CD45RO, were positively enriched for CCR7, and omitted terminally differentiated effector memory CD45RA+ cells. Data came from immunoSEQ multiplex PCR; TCRdb stores just in-frame clones and leaves some out. The sample lists about 1,900,000 clones; about 95% were seen once. Material for sequencing was naive CD8+ T cells sorted from blood. These receptor sequences come from a man younger than 30 in good health.

This rearrangement joins TRBV7-9 to TRBJ1-3; D possibly corresponds to TRBD1 (6 bases). The CDR3 runs 16 residues. Germline CDR1 reads SEHNR; CDR2 reads FQNEAQ (reference sequence). V dropped 3 bases and J dropped 4 bases, with 16 bases sitting between them. Written as DNA, the CDR3 is TGTGCCAGCAGCTTGGAGATGGGGGCGCGCGGAAACACCATATATTTT. Translated, it gives CASSLEMGARGNTIYF.

Note on this clone: The same CDR3 is also encoded by other DNA sequences in this sample. The J gene is TRBJ2-1, the V gene TRBV6-5; TRBD1 matches 7 bases. Germline CDR1 reads MNHEY; CDR2 reads SVGAGI. After removal of 0 bases from V and 6 bases from J, the junction contained 2 bases not matched to a gene. This CDR3 region has 14 residues. The CDR3 loop is CASSYSAGGNEQFF. CDR3 DNA: TGTGCCAGCAGTTACTCAGCAGGGGGCAATGAGCAGTTCTTC.

The chain uses TRBV5-4 and TRBJ2-1; D might be TRBD2 (5 bases). Trimming pared 3 bases from V and 8 bases from J, leaving 15 bases between. In germline, CDR1 is SGHNT, CDR2 YYREEE (reference sequence). CDR3 length: 14 amino acids. CDR3 DNA sequence: TGTGCCAGCAGCTCCCCGGCGGGCTTGGATGAGCAGTTCTTC. Protein sequence: CASSSPAGLDEQFF. Filled out from reference TRBV5-4 and TRBJ2-1, the complete variable domain reads ETGVTQSPTHLIKTRGQQVTLRCSSQSGHNTVSWYQQALGQGPQFIFQYYREEENGRGNFPPRFSGLQFPNYSSELNVNALELDDSALYLCASSSPAGLDEQFFGPGTRLTVL.

This chain links TRBV29-1 with TRBJ2-2; TRBD1 might be the D (6 bases). This CDR3 has 15 residues. Germline loops: CDR1 SQVTM, CDR2 ANQGSEA. The V and J ends lost 3 bases and 7 bases respectively, with 18 bases between them. The CDR3 DNA sequence: TGCAGCGTTGAGGATCCGGACAGAGCCGACGGGGAGCTGTTTTTT. Translating it yields CSVEDPDRADGELFF.

The chain employs TRBV5-1 and TRBJ2-7, with 8 bases matching TRBD1. Germline CDR1 and CDR2: SGHRS and YFSETQ. The CDR3 runs to 14 residues. Trimming removed 3 bases from V and 2 bases from J; junction bases left unmatched: 4. CDR3 region: CASSSGGETYEQYF. The CDR3 DNA sequence: TGCGCCAGCAGCTCAGGGGGCGAGACCTACGAGCAGTACTTC.

V usage is TRBV5-1 and J usage is TRBJ2-7; D unclear. Germline V gives CDR1 SGHRS, CDR2 YFSETQ. The CDR3 is 13 amino acids. Deletions cut 6 bases from V and 0 bases from J, with 10 bases between. Written as DNA, the CDR3 is TGCGCCAGCAATTCCGGTCTCTCCTACGAGCAGTACTTC. It codes for CASNSGLSYEQYF.

The V and J genes are TRBV2 and TRBJ2-3, with D possibly TRBD1 on 6 matching bases. Germline V gene data show CDR1 as SNHLY and CDR2 as FYNNEI. The V and J ends lost 8 bases and 6 bases respectively, with 21 bases between them. The CDR3 is 15 residues long. CDR3 nucleotide sequence: TGTGCCAGCGGCCGGGACACCAATAATGGCGATACGCAGTATTTT. Its translation is CASGRDTNNGDTQYF.

This chain connects TRBV30 to TRBJ1-6; perhaps TRBD1 as D (5 bases). Per the germline V gene, CDR1 is GTSNPN and CDR2 is SVGIG (reference sequence). The germline V and J ends were trimmed by 4 bases and 10 bases, with 11 bases remaining between them. The CDR3 extends over 12 amino acids. CDR3 coding DNA: TGTGCCTGGAACGGGGACGACTCACCCCTCCACTTT. It specifies CAWNGDDSPLHF.

The rearrangement uses TRBV5-3 and TRBJ1-4, with a weak D call TRBD1 (6 bases). TRBV5-3 qualifies as an ORF whose function is uncertain. There are 17 residues in the CDR3. Trimming pared 3 bases from V and 8 bases from J, leaving 23 bases between. The DNA of the CDR3 is TGTGCCAGAAGCTGGTACCGCTCGCCAGGGGAACGGGAAAAACTGTTTTTT. Its translation is CARSWYRSPGEREKLFF.

This sequence joins TRBV5-5 and TRBJ2-4; 7 positions agree with TRBD1. V gave up 0 bases and J gave up 7 bases; unmatched junction bases: 7. Looked up from germline, CDR1 is SGHKS and CDR2 is YYEKEE (reference sequence). The length of the CDR3 is 15 residues. In DNA, the CDR3 is TGTGCCAGCAGCTTGGAGGGACAGAGAGGGAACATTCAGTACTTC. Translation gives CASSLEGQRGNIQYF.

The rearrangement uses TRBV27 and TRBJ2-2, with D tentatively TRBD1 (6 bases). Trimming removed 3 bases at V and 6 bases at J, with 26 bases between. This CDR3 is 19 amino acids long. Germline V gives CDR1 MNHEY, CDR2 SMNVEV (reference sequence). The CDR3 DNA is TGTGCCAGCAGTTTGGGCCCCCCAGTGGGACAAAACCGTCCCGGGGAGCTGTTTTTT. This encodes CASSLGPPVGQNRPGELFF.

The gene calls are TRBV27 and TRBJ2-7, with TRBD1 matching over 9 bases. Germline CDR1 reads MNHEY; CDR2 reads SMNVEV (reference sequence). The CDR3 is made up of 13 amino acids. The junction had 3 bases not matched to a gene; V was cut back by 5 bases and J by 4 bases. The CDR3 region is CASSGTGLYEQYF. The DNA of the CDR3 is TGTGCCAGCAGTGGGACAGGGCTATACGAGCAGTACTTC.